The clone carrying this T cell receptor (beta chain) has a handful of counts. Its antigen is as yet unknown. The CDR3 extends over 14 amino acids. CDR1 SQVTM and CDR2 ANQGSEA come from the germline V gene. V gave up 4 bases and J gave up 0 bases; unmatched junction bases: 4. Every bit of the isolated RNA underwent reverse transcription, so sequencing read expressed TCRB transcripts. Clones were sequenced by immunoSEQ multiplex PCR, and TCRdb holds only the in-frame ones, with some missing. The sample lists hundreds of thousands of clones, around an eighth occurring once. These data originate in a study of beta chain features in type 1 diabetes. Looking at the study overall: Summed over all samples, the examined sorted cells came to roughly 110,000,000. Study outcomes and limitations: The study found moderately but significantly shorter TCRB CDR3s in all four CD4+ subsets of Type 1 diabetes patients.

The chain carries TRBV29-1 and TRBJ2-3; 7 bases are shared with TRBD1. Specimen: naive CD4+ T cells from blood. The sequence derives from a man between 18 and 35 years old with type 1 diabetes. CDR3 sequence: CSVVGDSSTDTQYF. CDR3 in DNA: TGCAGCGTTGTAGGGGACAGCAGCACAGATACGCAGTATTTT.